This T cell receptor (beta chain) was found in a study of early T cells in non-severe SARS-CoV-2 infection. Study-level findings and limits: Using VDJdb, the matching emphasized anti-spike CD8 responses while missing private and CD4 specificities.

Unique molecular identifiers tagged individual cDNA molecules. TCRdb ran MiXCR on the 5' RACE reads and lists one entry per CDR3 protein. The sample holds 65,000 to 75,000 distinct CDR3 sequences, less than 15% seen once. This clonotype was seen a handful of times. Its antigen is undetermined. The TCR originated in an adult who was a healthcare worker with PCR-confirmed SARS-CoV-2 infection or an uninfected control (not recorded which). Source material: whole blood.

In DNA, the CDR3 is TGTGCCAGCACCTGGAGGGGATCCTACGAGCAGTACTTC. It is translated as CASTWRGSYEQYF. This chain links TRBV12-3 or TRBV12-4 with TRBJ2-7, with TRBD2 as a possible D gene (6 bases). The CDR3 spans 13 residues. V gave up 7 bases and J gave up 1 base, with 11 bases separating them.